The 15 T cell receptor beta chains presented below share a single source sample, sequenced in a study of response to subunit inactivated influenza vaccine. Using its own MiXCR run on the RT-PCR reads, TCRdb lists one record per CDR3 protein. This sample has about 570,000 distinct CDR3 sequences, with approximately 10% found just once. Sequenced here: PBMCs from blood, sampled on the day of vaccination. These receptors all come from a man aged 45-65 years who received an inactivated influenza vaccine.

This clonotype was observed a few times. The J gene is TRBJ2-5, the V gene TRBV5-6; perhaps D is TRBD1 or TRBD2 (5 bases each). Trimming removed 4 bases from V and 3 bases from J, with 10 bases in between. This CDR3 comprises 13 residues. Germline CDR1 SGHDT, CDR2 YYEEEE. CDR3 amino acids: CASSTGTEETQYF. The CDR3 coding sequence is TGTGCCAGCAGCACCGGGACCGAAGAGACCCAGTACTTC.

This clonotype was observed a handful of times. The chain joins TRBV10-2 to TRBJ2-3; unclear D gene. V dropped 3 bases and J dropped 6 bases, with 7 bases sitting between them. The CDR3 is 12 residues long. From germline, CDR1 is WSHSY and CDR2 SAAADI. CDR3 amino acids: CASSESGDTQYF. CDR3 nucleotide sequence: TGCGCCAGCAGTGAATCCGGGGATACGCAGTATTTT.

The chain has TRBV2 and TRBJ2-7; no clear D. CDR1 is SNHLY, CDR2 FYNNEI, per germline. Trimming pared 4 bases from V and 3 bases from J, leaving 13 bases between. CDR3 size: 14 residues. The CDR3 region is CASSVELQSYEQYF. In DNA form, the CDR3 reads TGTGCCAGCAGTGTAGAATTACAGAGCTACGAGCAGTACTTC.

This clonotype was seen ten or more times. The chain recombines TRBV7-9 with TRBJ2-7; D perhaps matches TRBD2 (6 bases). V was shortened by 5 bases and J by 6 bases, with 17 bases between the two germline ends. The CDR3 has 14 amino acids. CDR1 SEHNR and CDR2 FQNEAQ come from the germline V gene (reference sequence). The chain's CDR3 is CASSRLDTFSEQYF. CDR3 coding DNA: TGTGCCAGCAGCCGACTAGATACCTTCTCCGAGCAGTACTTC.

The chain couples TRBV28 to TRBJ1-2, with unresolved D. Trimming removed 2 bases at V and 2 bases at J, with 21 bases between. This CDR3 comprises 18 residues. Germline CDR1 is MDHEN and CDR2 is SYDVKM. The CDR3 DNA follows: TGTGCCAGCAGTTTAAGTGTCGGTTCGGCCTCTTCAAACTATGGCTACACCTTC. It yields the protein CASSLSVGSASSNYGYTF.

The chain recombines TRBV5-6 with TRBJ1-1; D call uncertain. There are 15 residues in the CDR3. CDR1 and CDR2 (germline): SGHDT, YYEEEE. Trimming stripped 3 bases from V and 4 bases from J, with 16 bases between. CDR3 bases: TGTGCCAGCAGCTCTTCGCTTGAGGCTCGCACTGAAGCTTTCTTT. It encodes CASSSSLEARTEAFF. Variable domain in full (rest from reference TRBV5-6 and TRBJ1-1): DAGVTQSPTHLIKTRGQQVTLRCSPKSGHDTVSWYQQALGQGPQFIFQYYEEEERQRGNFPDRFSGHQFPNYSSELNVNALLLGDSALYLCASSSSLEARTEAFFGQGTRLTVV.

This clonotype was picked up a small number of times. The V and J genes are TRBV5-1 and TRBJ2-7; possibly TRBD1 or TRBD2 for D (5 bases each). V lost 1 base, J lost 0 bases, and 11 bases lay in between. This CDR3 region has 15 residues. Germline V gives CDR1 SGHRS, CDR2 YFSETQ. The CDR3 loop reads CASSLSSGHSYEQYF. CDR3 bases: TGCGCCAGCAGCTTGTCCTCGGGGCACTCCTACGAGCAGTACTTC.

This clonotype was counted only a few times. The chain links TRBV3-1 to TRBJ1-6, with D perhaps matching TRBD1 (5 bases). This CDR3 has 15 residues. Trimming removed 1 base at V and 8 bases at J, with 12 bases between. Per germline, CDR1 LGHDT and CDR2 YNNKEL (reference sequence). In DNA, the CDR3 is TGTGCCAGCAGCCAAGTGGGTAGGGGACATTCACCCCTCCACTTT. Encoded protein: CASSQVGRGHSPLHF. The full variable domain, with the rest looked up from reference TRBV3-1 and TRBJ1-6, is DTAVSQTPKYLVTQMGNDKSIKCEQNLGHDTMYWYKQDSKKFLKIMFSYNNKELIINETVPNRFSPKSPDKAHLNLHINSLELGDSAVYFCASSQVGRGHSPLHFGNGTRLTVT.

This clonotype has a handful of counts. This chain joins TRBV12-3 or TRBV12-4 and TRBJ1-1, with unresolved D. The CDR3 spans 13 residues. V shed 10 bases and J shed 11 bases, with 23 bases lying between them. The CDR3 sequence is CATMRAGEVAAFF. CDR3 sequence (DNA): TGTGCCACCATGAGGGCCGGGGAGGTAGCGGCTTTCTTT.

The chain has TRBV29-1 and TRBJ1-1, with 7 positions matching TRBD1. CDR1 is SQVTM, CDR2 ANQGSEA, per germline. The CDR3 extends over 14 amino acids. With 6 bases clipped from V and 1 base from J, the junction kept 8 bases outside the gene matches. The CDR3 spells CSVITGESNTEAFF. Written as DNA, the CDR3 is TGCAGCGTAATTACAGGGGAGTCGAACACTGAAGCTTTCTTT.

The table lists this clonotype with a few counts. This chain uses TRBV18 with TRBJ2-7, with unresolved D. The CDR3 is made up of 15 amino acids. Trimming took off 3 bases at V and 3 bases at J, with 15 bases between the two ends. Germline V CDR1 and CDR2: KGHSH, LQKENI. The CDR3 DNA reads TGTGCCAGCTCACCGGAAAATAGGAACCTCTACGAGCAGTACTTC. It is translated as CASSPENRNLYEQYF.

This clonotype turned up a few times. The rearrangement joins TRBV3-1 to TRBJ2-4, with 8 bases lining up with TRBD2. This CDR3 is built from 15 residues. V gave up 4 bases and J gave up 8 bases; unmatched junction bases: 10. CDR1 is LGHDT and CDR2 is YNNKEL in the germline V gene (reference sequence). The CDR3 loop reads CASSRNLAGIDIQYF. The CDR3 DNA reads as TGTGCCAGCAGCCGAAATTTAGCGGGAATTGACATTCAGTACTTC.

The CDR3 reads CASSLGRARAGELFF. The CDR3 region has the DNA TGTGCCAGCAGCTTAGGACGAGCGAGGGCCGGGGAGCTGTTTTTT. The gene calls are TRBV7-2 and TRBJ2-2; tentatively, D is TRBD2 (5 bases). Germline V gene data show CDR1 as SGHTA and CDR2 as FQGNSA. V dropped 1 base and J dropped 6 bases, with 12 bases sitting between them. There are 15 residues in the CDR3.

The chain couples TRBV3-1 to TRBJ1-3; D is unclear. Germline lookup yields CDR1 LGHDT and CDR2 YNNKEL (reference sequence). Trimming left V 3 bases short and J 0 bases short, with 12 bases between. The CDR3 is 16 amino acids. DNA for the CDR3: TGTGCCAGCAGCCAGGAATACCTGTACTCTGGAAACACCATATATTTT. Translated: CASSQEYLYSGNTIYF.

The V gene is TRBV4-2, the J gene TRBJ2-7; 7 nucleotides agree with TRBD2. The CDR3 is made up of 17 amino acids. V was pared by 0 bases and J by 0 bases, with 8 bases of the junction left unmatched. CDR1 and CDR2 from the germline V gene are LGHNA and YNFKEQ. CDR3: CASSQEVSASGSYEQYF. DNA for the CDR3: TGTGCCAGCAGCCAAGAAGTCAGCGCTAGCGGCTCCTACGAGCAGTACTTC.